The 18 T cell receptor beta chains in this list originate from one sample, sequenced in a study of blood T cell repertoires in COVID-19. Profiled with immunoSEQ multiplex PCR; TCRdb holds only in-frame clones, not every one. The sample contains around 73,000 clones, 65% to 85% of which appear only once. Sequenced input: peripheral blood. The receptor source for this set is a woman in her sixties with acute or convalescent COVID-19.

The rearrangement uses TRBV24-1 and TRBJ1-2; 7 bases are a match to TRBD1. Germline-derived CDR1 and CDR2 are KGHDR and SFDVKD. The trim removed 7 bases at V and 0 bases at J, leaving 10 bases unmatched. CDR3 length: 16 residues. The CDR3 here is CATSPGGGRTNYGYTF. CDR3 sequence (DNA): TGTGCCACCAGCCCAGGGGGTGGGAGAACTAACTATGGCTACACCTTC.

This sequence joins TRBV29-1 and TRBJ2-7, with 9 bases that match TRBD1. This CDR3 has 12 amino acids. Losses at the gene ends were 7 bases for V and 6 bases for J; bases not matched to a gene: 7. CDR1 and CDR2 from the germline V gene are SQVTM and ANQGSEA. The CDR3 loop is CSASPTGGEQYF. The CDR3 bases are TGCAGCGCTTCCCCGACAGGGGGCGAGCAGTACTTC.

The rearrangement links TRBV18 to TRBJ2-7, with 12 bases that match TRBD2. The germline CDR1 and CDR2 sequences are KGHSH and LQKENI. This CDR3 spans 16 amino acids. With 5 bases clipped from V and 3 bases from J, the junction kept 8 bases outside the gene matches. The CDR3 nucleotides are TGTGCCAGCTCATTCGGGACTAGCGGGTTCCGCTACGAGCAGTACTTC. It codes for CASSFGTSGFRYEQYF.

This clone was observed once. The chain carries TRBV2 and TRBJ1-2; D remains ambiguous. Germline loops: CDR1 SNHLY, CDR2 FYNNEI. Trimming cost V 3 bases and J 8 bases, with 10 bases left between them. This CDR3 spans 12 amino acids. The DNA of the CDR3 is TGTGCCAGCAGTGATAATTTTTCCGGCTACACCTTC. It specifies CASSDNFSGYTF.

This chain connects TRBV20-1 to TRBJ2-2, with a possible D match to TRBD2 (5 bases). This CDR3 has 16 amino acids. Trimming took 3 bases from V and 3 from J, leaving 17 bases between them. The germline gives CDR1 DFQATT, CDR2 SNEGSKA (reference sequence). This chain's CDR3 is CSASPGLQRYTGELFF. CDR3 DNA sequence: TGCAGTGCTAGTCCGGGCCTCCAGCGGTACACCGGGGAGCTGTTTTTT.

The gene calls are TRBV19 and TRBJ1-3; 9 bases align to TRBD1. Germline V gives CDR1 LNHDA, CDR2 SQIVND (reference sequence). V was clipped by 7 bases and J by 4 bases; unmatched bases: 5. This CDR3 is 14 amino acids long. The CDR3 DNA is TGTGCCAGTATACAGGGGGCGTCCGGAAACACCATATATTTT. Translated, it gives CASIQGASGNTIYF.

CDR3 nucleotide sequence: TGTGCCAGCAGCTTAGCGCAGTATGGCTACACCTTC. It is translated as CASSLAQYGYTF. This chain joins TRBV7-9 and TRBJ1-2; D gene uncertain. The CDR3 extends over 12 amino acids. Trimming left V 0 bases short and J 5 bases short, with 4 bases between. The V gene's germline CDR1 is SEHNR and CDR2 FQNEAQ (reference sequence).

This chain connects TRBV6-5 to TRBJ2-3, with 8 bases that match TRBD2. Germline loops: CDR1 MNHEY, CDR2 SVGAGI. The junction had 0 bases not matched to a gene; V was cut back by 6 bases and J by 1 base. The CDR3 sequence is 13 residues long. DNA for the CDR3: TGTGCCAGCAGCGGGAGGGGCACAGATACGCAGTATTTT. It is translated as CASSGRGTDTQYF.

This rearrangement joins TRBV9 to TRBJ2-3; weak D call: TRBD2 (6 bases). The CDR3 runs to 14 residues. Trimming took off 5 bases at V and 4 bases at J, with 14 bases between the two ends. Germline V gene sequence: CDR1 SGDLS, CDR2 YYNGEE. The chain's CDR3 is CASSKLAVPDTQYF. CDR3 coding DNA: TGTGCCAGCAGTAAACTAGCCGTCCCAGATACGCAGTATTTT.

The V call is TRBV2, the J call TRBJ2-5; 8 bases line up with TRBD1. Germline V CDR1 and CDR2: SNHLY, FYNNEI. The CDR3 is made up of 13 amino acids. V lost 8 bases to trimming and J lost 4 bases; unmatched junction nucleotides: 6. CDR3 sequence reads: CASGGRGRETQYF. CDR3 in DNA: TGTGCCAGCGGCGGCAGGGGGCGAGAGACCCAGTACTTC.

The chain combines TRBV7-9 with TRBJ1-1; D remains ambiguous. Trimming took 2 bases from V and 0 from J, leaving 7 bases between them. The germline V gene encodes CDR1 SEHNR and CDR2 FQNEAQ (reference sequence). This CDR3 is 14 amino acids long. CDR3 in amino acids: CASSLHNMNTEAFF. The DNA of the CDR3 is TGTGCCAGCAGCTTACACAACATGAACACTGAAGCTTTCTTT.

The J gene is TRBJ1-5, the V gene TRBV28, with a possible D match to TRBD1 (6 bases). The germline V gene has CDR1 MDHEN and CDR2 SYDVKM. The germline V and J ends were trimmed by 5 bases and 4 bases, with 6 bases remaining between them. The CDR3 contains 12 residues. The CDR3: CASSDRNQPQHF. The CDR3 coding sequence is TGTGCCAGCAGTGACAGGAATCAGCCCCAGCATTTT.

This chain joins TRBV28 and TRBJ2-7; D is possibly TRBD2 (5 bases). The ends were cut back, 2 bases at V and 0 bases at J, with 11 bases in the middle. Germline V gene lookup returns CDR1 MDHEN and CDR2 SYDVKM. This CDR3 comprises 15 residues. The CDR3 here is CASSLRGTSSYEQYF. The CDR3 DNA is TGTGCCAGCAGTTTACGGGGTACCAGCTCCTACGAGCAGTACTTC. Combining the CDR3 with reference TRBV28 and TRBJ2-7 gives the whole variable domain DVKVTQSSRYLVKRTGEKVFLECVQDMDHENMFWYRQDPGLGLRLIYFSYDVKMKEKGDIPEGYSVSREKKERFSLILESASTNQTSMYLCASSLRGTSSYEQYFGPGTRLTVT.

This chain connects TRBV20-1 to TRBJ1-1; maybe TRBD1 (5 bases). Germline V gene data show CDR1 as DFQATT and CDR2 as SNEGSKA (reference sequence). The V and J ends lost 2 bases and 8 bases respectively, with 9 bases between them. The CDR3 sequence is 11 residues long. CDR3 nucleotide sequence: TGCAGTGCTAGAAATGACAGAGAAGCTTTCTTT. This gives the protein CSARNDREAFF.

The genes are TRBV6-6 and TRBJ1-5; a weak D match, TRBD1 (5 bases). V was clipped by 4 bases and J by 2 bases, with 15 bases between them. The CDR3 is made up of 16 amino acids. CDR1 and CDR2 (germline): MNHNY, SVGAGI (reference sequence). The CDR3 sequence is CASSWGGQGGNQPQHF. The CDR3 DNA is TGTGCCAGCAGTTGGGGAGGGCAAGGGGGCAATCAGCCCCAGCATTTT.

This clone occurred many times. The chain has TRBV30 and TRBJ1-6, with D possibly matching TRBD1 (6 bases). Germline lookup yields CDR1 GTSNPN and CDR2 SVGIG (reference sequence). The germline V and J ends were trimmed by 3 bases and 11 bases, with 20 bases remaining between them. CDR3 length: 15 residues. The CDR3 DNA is TGTGCCTGGAGGCTGGGTGGAGGGGGGGTACCACCCCTCCACTTT. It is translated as CAWRLGGGGVPPLHF.

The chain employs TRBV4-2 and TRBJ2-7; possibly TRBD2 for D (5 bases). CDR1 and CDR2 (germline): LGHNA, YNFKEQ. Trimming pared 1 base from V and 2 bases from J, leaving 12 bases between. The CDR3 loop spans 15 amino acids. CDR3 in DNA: TGTGCCAGCAGCCAAGGGCGGGCACGTGCCTACGAGCAGTACTTC. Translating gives CASSQGRARAYEQYF.

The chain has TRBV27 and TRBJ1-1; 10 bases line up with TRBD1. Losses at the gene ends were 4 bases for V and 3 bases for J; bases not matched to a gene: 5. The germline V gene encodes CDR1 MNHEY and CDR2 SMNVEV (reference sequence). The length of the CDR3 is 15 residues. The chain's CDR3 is CASSSWTGGDTEAFF. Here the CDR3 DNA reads TGTGCCAGCAGTTCGTGGACAGGGGGGGACACTGAAGCTTTCTTT.